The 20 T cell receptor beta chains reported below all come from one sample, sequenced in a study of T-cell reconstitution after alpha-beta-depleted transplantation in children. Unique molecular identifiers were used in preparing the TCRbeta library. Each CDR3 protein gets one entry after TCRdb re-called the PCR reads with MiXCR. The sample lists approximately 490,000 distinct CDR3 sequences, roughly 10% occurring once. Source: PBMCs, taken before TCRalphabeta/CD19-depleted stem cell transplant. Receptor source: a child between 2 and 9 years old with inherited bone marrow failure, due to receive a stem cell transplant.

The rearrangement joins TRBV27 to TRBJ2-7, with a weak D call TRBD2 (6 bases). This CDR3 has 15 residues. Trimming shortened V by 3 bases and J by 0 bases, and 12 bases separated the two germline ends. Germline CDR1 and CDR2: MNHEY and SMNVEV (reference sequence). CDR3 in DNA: TGTGCCAGCAGTTTTCTTCAGGACTACTCCTACGAGCAGTACTTC. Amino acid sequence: CASSFLQDYSYEQYF.

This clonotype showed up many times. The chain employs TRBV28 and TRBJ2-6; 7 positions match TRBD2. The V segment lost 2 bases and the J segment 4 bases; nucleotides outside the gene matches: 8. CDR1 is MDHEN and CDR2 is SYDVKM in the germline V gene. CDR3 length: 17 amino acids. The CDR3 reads CASSLHPGRSGANVLTF. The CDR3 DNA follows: TGTGCCAGCAGTTTACATCCCGGGAGGTCCGGGGCCAACGTCCTGACTTTC. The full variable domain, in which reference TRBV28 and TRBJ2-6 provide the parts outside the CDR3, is DVKVTQSSRYLVKRTGEKVFLECVQDMDHENMFWYRQDPGLGLRLIYFSYDVKMKEKGDIPEGYSVSREKKERFSLILESASTNQTSMYLCASSLHPGRSGANVLTFGAGSRLTVL.

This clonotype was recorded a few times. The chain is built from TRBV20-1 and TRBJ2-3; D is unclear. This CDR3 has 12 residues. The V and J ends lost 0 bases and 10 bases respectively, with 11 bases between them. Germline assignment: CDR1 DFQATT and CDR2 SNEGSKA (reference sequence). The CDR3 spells CSARDLRLSQYF. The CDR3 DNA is TGCAGTGCTAGAGATTTGAGGCTATCGCAGTATTTT.

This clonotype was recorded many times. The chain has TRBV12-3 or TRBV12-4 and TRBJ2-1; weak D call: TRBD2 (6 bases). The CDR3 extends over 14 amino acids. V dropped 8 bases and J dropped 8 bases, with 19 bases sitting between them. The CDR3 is CASSRERFGYEQFF. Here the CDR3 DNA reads TGTGCCAGCTCACGGGAGAGGTTTGGGTATGAGCAGTTCTTC.

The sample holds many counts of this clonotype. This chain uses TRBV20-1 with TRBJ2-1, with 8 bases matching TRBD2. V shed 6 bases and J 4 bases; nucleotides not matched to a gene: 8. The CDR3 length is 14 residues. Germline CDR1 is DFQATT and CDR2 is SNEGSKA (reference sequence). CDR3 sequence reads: CSAPREGGYNEQFF. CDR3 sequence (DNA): TGCAGTGCACCTCGGGAGGGAGGGTACAATGAGCAGTTCTTC.

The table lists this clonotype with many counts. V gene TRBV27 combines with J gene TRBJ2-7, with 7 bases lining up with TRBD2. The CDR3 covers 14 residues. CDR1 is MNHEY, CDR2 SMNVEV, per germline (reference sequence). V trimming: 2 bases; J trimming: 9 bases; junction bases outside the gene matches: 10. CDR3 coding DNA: TGTGCCAGCAGTTTAGGGACTAACCCCCCCCGGCAGTACTTC. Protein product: CASSLGTNPPRQYF.

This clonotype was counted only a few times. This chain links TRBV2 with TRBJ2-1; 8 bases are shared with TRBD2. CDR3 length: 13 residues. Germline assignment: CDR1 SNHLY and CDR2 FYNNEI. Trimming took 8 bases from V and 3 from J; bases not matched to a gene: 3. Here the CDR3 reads CASSGRDYNEQFF. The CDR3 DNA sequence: TGTGCCAGCTCCGGGAGGGACTACAATGAGCAGTTCTTC.

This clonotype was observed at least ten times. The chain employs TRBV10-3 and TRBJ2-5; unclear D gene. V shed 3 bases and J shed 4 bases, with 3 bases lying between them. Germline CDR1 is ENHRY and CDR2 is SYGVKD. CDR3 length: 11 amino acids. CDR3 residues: CAISERETQYF. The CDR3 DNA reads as TGTGCCATCAGTGAACGAGAGACCCAGTACTTC.

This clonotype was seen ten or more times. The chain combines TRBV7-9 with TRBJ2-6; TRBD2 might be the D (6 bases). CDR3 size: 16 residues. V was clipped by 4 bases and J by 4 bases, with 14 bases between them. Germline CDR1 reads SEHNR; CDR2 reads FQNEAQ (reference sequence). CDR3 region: CASSSPGGPGANVLTF. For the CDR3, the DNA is TGTGCCAGCAGCTCCCCCGGAGGGCCGGGGGCCAACGTCCTGACTTTC.

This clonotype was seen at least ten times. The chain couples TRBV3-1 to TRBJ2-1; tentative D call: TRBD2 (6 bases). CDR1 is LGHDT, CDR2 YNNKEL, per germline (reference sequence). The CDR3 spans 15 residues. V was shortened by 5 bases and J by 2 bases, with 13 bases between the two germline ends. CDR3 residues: CASSIRESTYNEQFF. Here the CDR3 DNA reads TGTGCCAGCAGCATTCGGGAGTCCACCTACAATGAGCAGTTCTTC.

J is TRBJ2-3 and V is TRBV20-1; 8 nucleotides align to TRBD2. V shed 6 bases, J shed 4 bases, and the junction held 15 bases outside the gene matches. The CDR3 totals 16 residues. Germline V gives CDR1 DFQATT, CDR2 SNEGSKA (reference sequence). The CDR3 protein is CSALLRTGGQADTQYF. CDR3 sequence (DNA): TGCAGTGCCCTGCTCCGAACGGGAGGGCAAGCAGATACGCAGTATTTT.

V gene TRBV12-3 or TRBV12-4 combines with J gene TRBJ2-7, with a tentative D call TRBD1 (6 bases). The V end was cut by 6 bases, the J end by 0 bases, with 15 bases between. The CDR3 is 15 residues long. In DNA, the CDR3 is TGTGCCAGCAGACCCGACAGGTCTATCTCCTACGAGCAGTACTTC. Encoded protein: CASRPDRSISYEQYF.

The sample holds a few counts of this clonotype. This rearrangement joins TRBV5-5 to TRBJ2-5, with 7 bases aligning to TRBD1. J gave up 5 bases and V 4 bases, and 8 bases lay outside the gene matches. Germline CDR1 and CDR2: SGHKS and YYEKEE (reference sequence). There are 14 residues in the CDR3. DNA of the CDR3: TGTGCCAGCAGCCCGGGGACAGCTGGCGAGACCCAGTACTTC. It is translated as CASSPGTAGETQYF.

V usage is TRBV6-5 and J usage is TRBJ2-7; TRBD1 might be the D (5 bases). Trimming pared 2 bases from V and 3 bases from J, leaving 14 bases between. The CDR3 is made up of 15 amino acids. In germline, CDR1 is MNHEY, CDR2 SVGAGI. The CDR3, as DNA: TGTGCCAGCAGTTACCCCGCTCGGACAATCTACGAGCAGTACTTC. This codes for CASSYPARTIYEQYF.

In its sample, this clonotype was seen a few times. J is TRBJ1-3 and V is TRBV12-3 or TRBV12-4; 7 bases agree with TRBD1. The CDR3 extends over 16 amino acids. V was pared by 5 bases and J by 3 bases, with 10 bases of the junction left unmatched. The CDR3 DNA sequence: TGTGCCAGCAGTCAAAACAGGGGCCTTGATGGAAACACCATATATTTT. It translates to CASSQNRGLDGNTIYF.

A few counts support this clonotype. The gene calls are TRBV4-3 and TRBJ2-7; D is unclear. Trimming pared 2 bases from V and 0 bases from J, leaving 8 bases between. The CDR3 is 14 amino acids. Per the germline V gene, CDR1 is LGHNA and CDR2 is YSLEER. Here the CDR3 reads CASSQSAHSYEQYF. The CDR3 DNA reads TGCGCCAGCAGCCAATCCGCCCACTCCTACGAGCAGTACTTC.

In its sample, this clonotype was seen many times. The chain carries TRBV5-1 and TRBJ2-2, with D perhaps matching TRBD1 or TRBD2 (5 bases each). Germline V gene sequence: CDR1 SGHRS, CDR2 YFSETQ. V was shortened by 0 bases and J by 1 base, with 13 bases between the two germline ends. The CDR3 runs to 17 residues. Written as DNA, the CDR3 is TGCGCCAGCAGCTTGGCCCCCGGGACGGTGAACACCGGGGAGCTGTTTTTT. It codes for CASSLAPGTVNTGELFF.

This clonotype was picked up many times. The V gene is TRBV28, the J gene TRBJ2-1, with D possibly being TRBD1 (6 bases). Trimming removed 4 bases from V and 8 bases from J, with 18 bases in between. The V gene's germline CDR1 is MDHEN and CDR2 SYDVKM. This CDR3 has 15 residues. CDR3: CASSSTGFTWDEQFF. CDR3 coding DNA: TGTGCCAGCAGTTCCACAGGGTTCACATGGGATGAGCAGTTCTTC. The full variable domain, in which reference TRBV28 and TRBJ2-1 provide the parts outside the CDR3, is DVKVTQSSRYLVKRTGEKVFLECVQDMDHENMFWYRQDPGLGLRLIYFSYDVKMKEKGDIPEGYSVSREKKERFSLILESASTNQTSMYLCASSSTGFTWDEQFFGPGTRLTVL.

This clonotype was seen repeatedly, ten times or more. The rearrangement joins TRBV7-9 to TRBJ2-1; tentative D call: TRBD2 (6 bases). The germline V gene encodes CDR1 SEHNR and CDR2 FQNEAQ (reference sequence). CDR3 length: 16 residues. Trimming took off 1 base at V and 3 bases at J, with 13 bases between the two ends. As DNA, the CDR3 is TGTGCCAGCAGCTTAGAAACTAGCCCAAGCTACAATGAGCAGTTCTTC. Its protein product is CASSLETSPSYNEQFF.

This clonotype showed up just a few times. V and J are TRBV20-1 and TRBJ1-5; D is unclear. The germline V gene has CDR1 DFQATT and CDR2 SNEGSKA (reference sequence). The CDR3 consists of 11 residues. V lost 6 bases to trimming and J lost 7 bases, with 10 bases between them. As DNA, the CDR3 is TGCAGTGCAGGGATAGGACAGCCCCAGCATTTT. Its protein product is CSAGIGQPQHF.